The 17 T cell receptor beta chains listed next were all sequenced from one sample in a study of OX40 agonist ivuxolimab in advanced cancers. Clones were sequenced by immunoSEQ multiplex PCR, and TCRdb holds only the in-frame ones, with some missing. The sample includes about 17,000 clones, about 73% of them seen just once. Material: CD4+ or CD8+ T cells sorted from blood, obtained in a trial of the OX40 agonist ivuxolimab. These receptors all come from an adult with an advanced solid tumor such as melanoma, head and neck, liver or kidney cancer.

The chain combines TRBV2 with TRBJ2-2; no clear D. With 4 bases removed from V and 4 bases from J, the gap between germline ends came to 10 bases. The CDR3 is made up of 14 amino acids. Germline V gene lookup returns CDR1 SNHLY and CDR2 FYNNEI. The CDR3 reads CASSGRVGTGELFF. The CDR3 DNA sequence: TGTGCCAGCAGTGGTAGGGTCGGCACCGGGGAGCTGTTTTTT.

This clone was observed a few times. This chain links TRBV7-8 with TRBJ2-1; 12 positions match TRBD2. J lost 0 bases, V lost 5 bases, and 5 bases had no gene match. Germline CDR1 is SGHVS and CDR2 is FQNEAQ. The CDR3 covers 17 residues. CDR3 sequence: CASSAGLAGLSYNEQFF. In nucleotides, the CDR3 is TGTGCCAGCAGCGCGGGACTAGCGGGCCTCTCCTACAATGAGCAGTTCTTC.

The chain combines TRBV14 with TRBJ2-5, with 7 nucleotides matching TRBD2. J lost 5 bases, V lost 2 bases, and 11 bases had no gene match. The germline V gene encodes CDR1 SGHDN and CDR2 FVKESK. The CDR3 extends over 16 amino acids. The CDR3 reads CASSQSGGRSWETQYF. The CDR3 DNA reads TGTGCCAGCAGCCAATCGGGCGGGAGAAGTTGGGAGACCCAGTACTTC.

The chain uses TRBV19 and TRBJ1-5; perhaps TRBD1 as D (6 bases). The CDR3 extends over 13 amino acids. The V end was cut by 7 bases, the J end by 2 bases, with 9 bases between. The germline CDR1 and CDR2 sequences are LNHDA and SQIVND (reference sequence). The DNA for the CDR3 is TGTGCCAGTACTAAGGGGGGCAATCAGCCCCAGCATTTT. Protein sequence: CASTKGGNQPQHF. Based on the CDR3 plus reference TRBV19 and TRBJ1-5, the full variable domain is DGGITQSPKYLFRKEGQNVTLSCEQNLNHDAMYWYRQDPGQGLRLIYYSQIVNDFQKGDIAEGYSVSREKKESFPLTVTSAQKNPTAFYLCASTKGGNQPQHFGDGTRLSIL.

This clone was found a few times. The V gene is TRBV4-2, the J gene TRBJ2-5, with 14 bases aligning to TRBD2. CDR3 length equals 20 residues. Germline V gives CDR1 LGHNA, CDR2 YNFKEQ. Trimming removed 3 bases from V and 4 bases from J; junction bases left unmatched: 16. CDR3 bases: TGTGCCAGCAGCCAGCGCCTGGGGGGACTAGCGGGAGATGGGTCAGAGACCCAGTACTTC. The encoded protein is CASSQRLGGLAGDGSETQYF.

For the CDR3, the DNA is TGTGCCAGGTTGGGGGTCAGCACTGAAGCTTTCTTT. Protein: CARLGVSTEAFF. The V call is TRBV2, the J call TRBJ1-1; the D gene is possibly TRBD1 (5 bases). The CDR3 totals 12 residues. The germline V gene encodes CDR1 SNHLY and CDR2 FYNNEI. V lost 9 bases and J 4 bases, leaving 12 bases between the germline ends.

This chain joins TRBV4-1 and TRBJ2-5; 8 bases fit TRBD2. The CDR3 loop spans 14 amino acids. Germline V gene sequence: CDR1 MGHRA, CDR2 YSYEKL. V shed 4 bases and J 1 base; nucleotides not matched to a gene: 2. The CDR3 here is CASSPLAAQETQYF. CDR3 sequence (DNA): TGCGCCAGCAGCCCACTAGCGGCCCAAGAGACCCAGTACTTC.

The genes are TRBV7-2 and TRBJ2-7; tentative D call: TRBD2 (7 bases). The germline gives CDR1 SGHTA, CDR2 FQGNSA. V lost 1 base to trimming and J lost 5 bases, with 15 bases between them. There are 15 residues in the CDR3. The CDR3 DNA follows: TGTGCCAGCAGCTTAGAGGGGGGGGAAGGGAACGAGCAGTACTTC. This encodes CASSLEGGEGNEQYF.

The genes are TRBV5-6 and TRBJ2-7; a weak D match, TRBD2 (5 bases). Germline CDR1 SGHDT, CDR2 YYEEEE. The V end lost 4 bases, the J end lost 5 bases, and 13 bases lay between the germline ends. CDR3 length: 13 residues. This CDR3 is CASSPDGIDEQYF. CDR3 coding DNA: TGTGCCAGCAGCCCGGACGGGATTGACGAGCAGTACTTC.

The CDR3 region is CASTPTSPKNIQYF. The DNA for the CDR3 is TGTGCCAGCACCCCCACTAGTCCCAAAAACATTCAGTACTTC. This chain uses TRBV21-1 with TRBJ2-4; the table's D gene call, TRBD2, was not cross checked with the DNA. TRBV21-1 constitutes a pseudogene. The CDR3 runs 14 residues.

This clone occurred once. The chain carries TRBV7-2 and TRBJ2-7, with 11 bases matching TRBD2. Trimming took 5 bases from V and 4 from J; bases not matched to a gene: 13. The CDR3 is 17 amino acids. Germline V gene data show CDR1 as SGHTA and CDR2 as FQGNSA. For the CDR3, the DNA is TGTGCCAGCAGCCTCGGACTAGCGGGTCGGACAGAATACGAGCAGTACTTC. Its translation: CASSLGLAGRTEYEQYF.

This clone has a single count. J is TRBJ1-2 and V is TRBV7-9; 7 bases map to TRBD1. The CDR3 has 15 amino acids. Unmatched junction bases numbered 6, after V lost 1 base and J lost 4 bases. From germline, CDR1 is SEHNR and CDR2 FQNEAQ (reference sequence). The CDR3 is CASSLVPTGTYGYTF. CDR3 nucleotide sequence: TGTGCCAGCAGCTTAGTTCCGACAGGGACCTATGGCTACACCTTC. The variable domain in full, completed from reference TRBV7-9 and TRBJ1-2, reads DTGVSQNPRHKITKRGQNVTFRCDPISEHNRLYWYRQTLGQGPEFLTYFQNEAQLEKSRLLSDRFSAERPKGSFSTLEIQRTEQGDSAMYLCASSLVPTGTYGYTFGSGTRLTVV.

The V gene is TRBV18, the J gene TRBJ2-5, with 10 bases that match TRBD2. The trim removed 1 base at V and 4 bases at J, leaving 12 bases unmatched. Germline assignment: CDR1 KGHSH and CDR2 LQKENI. The CDR3 consists of 18 residues. The CDR3 DNA reads as TGTGCCAGCTCACCACAGGGGACTCTAGCGGGAGTCGGAGAGACCCAGTACTTC. Protein: CASSPQGTLAGVGETQYF.

V usage is TRBV5-4 and J usage is TRBJ1-2, with D unclear. The germline V and J ends were trimmed by 0 bases and 6 bases, with 9 bases remaining between them. Germline V gene data show CDR1 as SGHNT and CDR2 as YYREEE (reference sequence). CDR3 length: 13 residues. The CDR3 DNA reads TGTGCCAGCAGCTTGGGATCTGGGGATGGCTACACCTTC. This gives the protein CASSLGSGDGYTF.

This chain connects TRBV28 to TRBJ2-2; TRBD2 matches 8 bases. Trimming removed 6 bases from V and 7 bases from J; junction bases left unmatched: 4. Germline V lookup: CDR1 MDHEN, CDR2 SYDVKM. This CDR3 is built from 13 residues. CDR3: CASRGREVGELFF. Written as DNA, the CDR3 is TGTGCCAGCAGGGGGCGGGAGGTCGGGGAGCTGTTTTTT. The whole variable domain, remainder taken from reference TRBV28 and TRBJ2-2, is DVKVTQSSRYLVKRTGEKVFLECVQDMDHENMFWYRQDPGLGLRLIYFSYDVKMKEKGDIPEGYSVSREKKERFSLILESASTNQTSMYLCASRGREVGELFFGEGSRLTVL.

This clone was recorded once. The chain carries TRBV15 and TRBJ2-1; the D gene is possibly TRBD2 (5 bases). Germline V gene sequence: CDR1 LNHNV, CDR2 YYDKDF (reference sequence). CDR3 length: 13 residues. Trimming removed 1 base at V and 9 bases at J, with 10 bases between. The CDR3 bases are TGTGCCACCAGCAGAGGGCTAGCCGGTGAGCAGTTCTTC. This gives the protein CATSRGLAGEQFF.

V usage is TRBV19 and J usage is TRBJ1-1, with TRBD1 identical over 7 bases. The germline V gene encodes CDR1 LNHDA and CDR2 SQIVND (reference sequence). Trimming took 3 bases from V and 0 from J; bases not matched to a gene: 1. The CDR3 consists of 14 residues. Here the CDR3 DNA reads TGTGCCAGTAGTATCACAGGGGTGAACACTGAAGCTTTCTTT. This translates into CASSITGVNTEAFF.